Shown below are 22 T cell receptor beta chains from a single sample sequenced in a study of shared clonotypes between healthy human individuals. Measured with immunoSEQ multiplex PCR; TCRdb has only the in-frame clones, and not every one. The sample records 2 million to 2.5 million clones, roughly 93% being singletons. Sequencing input: naive CD4+ T cells from PBMCs. The subset was: CD45RA+ positively selected. The receptors shown here come from a man between 18 and 29 years old in good health. Some clones in this sample may be carry-over from other donors' samples.

V and J are TRBV15 and TRBJ2-3, with 8 nucleotides matching TRBD2. V dropped 1 base and J dropped 3; count of bases not matched to a gene: 6. The germline V gene encodes CDR1 LNHNV and CDR2 YYDKDF (reference sequence). The CDR3 extends over 16 amino acids. For the CDR3, the DNA is TGTGCCACCAGCAGAGGGCTAGCGGGTTTGACAGATACGCAGTATTTT. It encodes CATSRGLAGLTDTQYF.

The rearrangement uses TRBV5-4 and TRBJ2-5; a possible D gene is TRBD2 (5 bases). The V and J ends lost 3 bases and 0 bases respectively, with 18 bases between them. The CDR3 has 17 residues. Germline CDR1 is SGHNT and CDR2 is YYREEE (reference sequence). CDR3 region: CASSSPGQRPYQETQYF. The CDR3, as DNA: TGTGCCAGCAGCTCCCCTGGCCAGCGGCCGTACCAAGAGACCCAGTACTTC. Full variable domain (rest looked up from reference TRBV5-4 and TRBJ2-5): ETGVTQSPTHLIKTRGQQVTLRCSSQSGHNTVSWYQQALGQGPQFIFQYYREEENGRGNFPPRFSGLQFPNYSSELNVNALELDDSALYLCASSSPGQRPYQETQYFGPGTRLLVL.

V is TRBV5-1 and J is TRBJ2-3; D is perhaps TRBD2 (6 bases). V lost 6 bases to trimming and J lost 1 base, with 18 bases between them. Germline V gene data show CDR1 as SGHRS and CDR2 as YFSETQ. The CDR3 extends over 16 amino acids. DNA for the CDR3: TGCGCCAGCAACTCGATACCTTGGGGGGGCACAGATACGCAGTATTTT. As protein: CASNSIPWGGTDTQYF.

The chain uses TRBV5-1 and TRBJ2-5; tentative D call: TRBD1 (6 bases). The CDR3 covers 14 residues. The V end was cut by 4 bases, the J end by 1 base, with 11 bases between. Per germline, CDR1 SGHRS and CDR2 YFSETQ. CDR3 sequence (DNA): TGCGCCAGCAGCCCCCGGACAGCCCAAGAGACCCAGTACTTC. Translated: CASSPRTAQETQYF.

V gene TRBV7-2 combines with J gene TRBJ2-1; no clear D gene. Germline values: CDR1 SGHTA, CDR2 FQGNSA. The CDR3 extends over 13 amino acids. Trimming pared 4 bases from V and 8 bases from J, leaving 12 bases between. Here the CDR3 DNA reads TGTGCCAGCAGCTCCCGTAGTAGGGATGAGCAGTTCTTC. It specifies CASSSRSRDEQFF.

The chain links TRBV2 to TRBJ2-2; D gene unclear. The CDR3 has 17 residues. With 3 bases removed from V and 5 bases from J, the gap between germline ends came to 19 bases. CDR1 and CDR2 (germline): SNHLY, FYNNEI. CDR3 region: CASSEIEGRIRTGELFF. CDR3 nucleotide sequence: TGTGCCAGCAGTGAGATCGAAGGACGGATTCGAACCGGGGAGCTGTTTTTT.

The chain uses TRBV6-6 and TRBJ1-1; 9 bases agree with TRBD1. After removal of 6 bases from V and 12 bases from J, the junction contained 8 bases not matched to a gene. CDR1 and CDR2 (germline): MNHNY, SVGAGI (reference sequence). This CDR3 comprises 12 residues. The CDR3 DNA sequence: TGTGCCAGCAGCCCGGGACAGGGTTTATCTTTCTTT. Translating gives CASSPGQGLSFF.

The rearrangement links TRBV6-6 to TRBJ2-7; the D gene could be TRBD1 or TRBD2 (5 bases each). The V gene's germline CDR1 is MNHNY and CDR2 SVGAGI (reference sequence). Trimming removed 0 bases from V and 2 bases from J, with 11 bases in between. This CDR3 has 15 residues. The CDR3 DNA is TGTGCCAGCAGTTACTCGGGTCCGGGACCCTACGAGCAGTACTTC. It yields the protein CASSYSGPGPYEQYF.

The V gene is TRBV2, the J gene TRBJ1-1, with D perhaps TRBD1 (5 bases). Germline CDR1 reads SNHLY; CDR2 reads FYNNEI. V gave up 2 bases and J gave up 2 bases, with 12 bases separating them. The CDR3 totals 15 residues. The chain's CDR3 is CASSEQGVGNTEAFF. DNA of the CDR3: TGTGCCAGCAGTGAACAGGGAGTGGGTAACACTGAAGCTTTCTTT. Complete variable domain (other parts from reference TRBV2 and TRBJ1-1): EPEVTQTPSHQVTQMGQEVILRCVPISNHLYFYWYRQILGQKVEFLVSFYNNEISEKSEIFDDQFSVERPDGSNFTLKIRSTKLEDSAMYFCASSEQGVGNTEAFFGQGTRLTVV.

The chain joins TRBV9 to TRBJ2-7; possible D gene TRBD1, 5 bases. CDR1 SGDLS and CDR2 YYNGEE come from the germline V gene. This CDR3 is built from 14 residues. The V end lost 0 bases, the J end lost 0 bases, and 7 bases lay between the germline ends. CDR3 sequence (DNA): TGTGCCAGCAGCGTAGGGACACCCTCCTACGAGCAGTACTTC. Translating gives CASSVGTPSYEQYF.

This chain uses TRBV5-4 with TRBJ2-5, with 10 bases identical to TRBD2. This CDR3 has 15 residues. The V and J ends lost 1 base and 3 bases, in that order; junction bases with no gene match: 3. Germline CDR1 SGHNT, CDR2 YYREEE (reference sequence). This CDR3 is CASSLQLAGEETQYF. The CDR3, as DNA: TGTGCCAGCAGCTTGCAGCTAGCGGGAGAAGAGACCCAGTACTTC.

The rearrangement links TRBV28 to TRBJ2-3; TRBD2 matches 8 bases. Germline V gene sequence: CDR1 MDHEN, CDR2 SYDVKM. V was clipped by 7 bases and J by 0 bases; unmatched bases: 6. This CDR3 has 15 residues. CDR3 bases: TGTGCCAGCATTTTTAGCGGGACTAGCACAGATACGCAGTATTTT. Encoded protein: CASIFSGTSTDTQYF.

The rearrangement uses TRBV5-1 and TRBJ2-3, with D possibly being TRBD1 (6 bases). Trimming left V 2 bases short and J 2 bases short, with 15 bases between. CDR1 and CDR2 (germline): SGHRS, YFSETQ. The CDR3 length is 16 residues. Here the CDR3 reads CASSFGQDRYTDTQYF. The CDR3 coding sequence is TGCGCCAGCAGCTTTGGGCAGGACAGATACACAGATACGCAGTATTTT.

The CDR3 nucleotides read TGTGCCAGTAGTATTCGACACCTAGCGGGCTCCTACAATGAGCAGTTCTTC. Encoded protein: CASSIRHLAGSYNEQFF. The chain employs TRBV19 and TRBJ2-1, with TRBD2 identical over 8 bases. Germline values: CDR1 LNHDA, CDR2 SQIVND (reference sequence). CDR3 length: 17 residues. Trimming cost V 3 bases and J 0 bases; bases outside gene matches: 7.

This chain's CDR3 is CASSSGTGLGTGANVLTF. The CDR3 DNA reads as TGCGCCAGCAGCTCAGGGACAGGCCTCGGGACTGGGGCCAACGTCCTGACTTTC. V gene TRBV5-1 combines with J gene TRBJ2-6; 8 bases are shared with TRBD1. With 3 bases clipped from V and 2 bases from J, the junction kept 10 bases outside the gene matches. The V gene's germline CDR1 is SGHRS and CDR2 YFSETQ. This CDR3 spans 18 amino acids.

CDR3 protein: CASSLWGQKGDEQFF. The CDR3 DNA follows: TGCGCCAGCAGCCTTTGGGGACAAAAGGGCGATGAGCAGTTCTTC. This chain links TRBV5-1 with TRBJ2-1; weak D call: TRBD1 (6 bases). CDR1 SGHRS and CDR2 YFSETQ come from the germline V gene. Trimming removed 4 bases from V and 8 bases from J, with 19 bases in between. The CDR3 contains 15 residues.

The chain carries TRBV28 and TRBJ1-2; 8 nucleotides agree with TRBD1. V trimming: 5 bases; J trimming: 7 bases; junction bases outside the gene matches: 6. The CDR3 sequence is 13 residues long. Germline assignment: CDR1 MDHEN and CDR2 SYDVKM. CDR3 sequence (DNA): TGTGCCAGCAGTCCATCCGGGACAGGTGGCTACACCTTC. It yields the protein CASSPSGTGGYTF.

The chain combines TRBV28 with TRBJ2-2; TRBD1 is a possible D gene (5 bases). Germline CDR1 and CDR2: MDHEN and SYDVKM. This CDR3 spans 16 amino acids. V was cut by 9 bases and J by 3 bases, with 20 bases left in between. CDR3 amino acids: CASVKGWAGDTGELFF. The CDR3 nucleotides read TGTGCCAGTGTGAAGGGGTGGGCTGGCGACACCGGGGAGCTGTTTTTT. Complete variable domain (other parts from reference TRBV28 and TRBJ2-2): DVKVTQSSRYLVKRTGEKVFLECVQDMDHENMFWYRQDPGLGLRLIYFSYDVKMKEKGDIPEGYSVSREKKERFSLILESASTNQTSMYLCASVKGWAGDTGELFFGEGSRLTVL.

V usage is TRBV21-1 and J usage is TRBJ2-1; the table's TRBD2 call for D was not verified on the DNA. TRBV21-1 is a documented pseudogene. The CDR3 is made up of 17 amino acids. CDR3 nucleotide sequence: TGTGCCAGCAGCTCTTCCCCCCAGACTAGCTCCTACAATGAGCAGTTCTTC. Protein sequence: CASSSSPQTSSYNEQFF.

The chain employs TRBV7-2 and TRBJ2-1; TRBD1 matches 9 bases. Trimming cost V 6 bases and J 2 bases; bases outside gene matches: 2. The V gene's germline CDR1 is SGHTA and CDR2 FQGNSA. The CDR3 consists of 14 residues. In DNA form, the CDR3 reads TGTGCCAGCAGGGACAGGGGCACCTACAATGAGCAGTTCTTC. Amino acids: CASRDRGTYNEQFF.

This chain links TRBV6-6 with TRBJ2-5, with D possibly matching TRBD2 (5 bases). CDR1 MNHNY and CDR2 SVGAGI come from the germline V gene (reference sequence). The CDR3 spans 13 residues. Deletions cut 6 bases from V and 4 bases from J, with 12 bases between. The CDR3 coding sequence is TGTGCCAGCAGACCGGAGGTAGCAGAGACCCAGTACTTC. Translation: CASRPEVAETQYF.

This clone appeared once. The rearrangement links TRBV28 to TRBJ1-1; weak D call: TRBD1 (5 bases). V lost 6 bases to trimming and J lost 3 bases, with 14 bases between them. Germline assignment: CDR1 MDHEN and CDR2 SYDVKM. CDR3 length: 14 residues. CDR3 in amino acids: CASRPGGADTEAFF. CDR3 bases: TGTGCCAGCAGACCCGGTGGGGCAGACACTGAAGCTTTCTTT.